One and the same sample provided the 14 T cell receptor beta chains below, sequenced in a study of T cells expressing NK-cell markers. TCRdb reanalyzed the 5' RACE reads, giving one entry per CDR3 protein sequence and no DNA. Recorded here are hundreds of thousands of distinct CDR3 sequences; the top ten clones represent under 4.5%. Sequenced material: blood T cells: a sorted CD56 or NKG2C T cell subset, CD4+ or CD8+ T cells, or bulk PBMC T cells (not recorded which). Every receptor here comes from a man aged 18-30 years in good health.

The rearrangement links TRBV7-9 to TRBJ1-2; lacking DNA, the TRBD1 call made by TCRdb goes unchecked. The CDR3 contains 15 residues. CDR1 and CDR2 (germline): SEHNR, FQNEAQ (reference sequence). CDR3 in amino acids: CASSYGQAIPYGYTF. Complete variable domain (other parts from reference TRBV7-9 and TRBJ1-2): DTGVSQNPRHKITKRGQNVTFRCDPISEHNRLYWYRQTLGQGPEFLTYFQNEAQLEKSRLLSDRFSAERPKGSFSTLEIQRTEQGDSAMYLCASSYGQAIPYGYTFGSGTRLTVV.

The CDR3: CASSVWGTARGETQYF. The V and J genes are TRBV5-1 and TRBJ2-5; TCRdb proposes TRBD1, but this gene call is untestable without DNA. Germline V gene data show CDR1 as SGHRS and CDR2 as YFSETQ. The CDR3 is 16 amino acids.

V usage is TRBV12-3 or TRBV12-4 and J usage is TRBJ2-3; TCRdb returns TRBD2, unconfirmable since there is no DNA. CDR3 length: 15 amino acids. This CDR3 is CASSPANSGPVTQYF.

This rearrangement joins TRBV28 to TRBJ2-5; TCRdb names TRBD1, which stays unverified in the absence of DNA. The CDR3 totals 15 residues. Per the germline V gene, CDR1 is MDHEN and CDR2 is SYDVKM. The CDR3 sequence: CASSLGDRVGETQYF.

This chain's CDR3 is CASSLRAGPQYF. V usage is TRBV27 and J usage is TRBJ2-4; TCRdb names TRBD2, which stays unverified in the absence of DNA. This CDR3 region has 12 residues. Germline V gene sequence: CDR1 MNHEY, CDR2 SMNVEV (reference sequence).

The chain couples TRBV27 to TRBJ1-3. The CDR3 runs 15 residues. Germline CDR1 reads MNHEY; CDR2 reads SMNVEV (reference sequence). This CDR3 is CASSLDSNSGNTIYF.

The chain uses TRBV4-3 and TRBJ2-7; TCRdb reports TRBD1, a call that lacks DNA to check it against. Germline CDR1 reads LGHNA; CDR2 reads YSLEER. CDR3 length: 15 residues. CDR3 protein: CASSQERTEVYEQYF.

The V and J genes are TRBV7-9 and TRBJ2-1; TCRdb's D call of TRBD1 is untestable without DNA. Germline V gene lookup returns CDR1 SEHNR and CDR2 FQNEAQ (reference sequence). The CDR3 contains 12 residues. This CDR3 reads CASRYPGTRAFF.

The rearrangement uses TRBV9 and TRBJ2-5; lacking DNA, the TRBD2 call made by TCRdb goes unchecked. Germline V gene lookup returns CDR1 SGDLS and CDR2 YYNGEE. The CDR3 spans 17 residues. CDR3 region: CASSGGLAGGPRETQYF. Full variable domain (remainder filled in from reference TRBV9 and TRBJ2-5): DSGVTQTPKHLITATGQRVTLRCSPRSGDLSVYWYQQSLDQGLQFLIQYYNGEERAKGNILERFSAQQFPDLHSELNLSSLELGDSALYFCASSGGLAGGPRETQYFGPGTRLLVL.

The genes are TRBV6-1 and TRBJ1-5. The CDR3 extends over 15 amino acids. The V gene's germline CDR1 is MNHNS and CDR2 SASEGT. The CDR3 is CASLIREYSNQPQHF.

The chain has TRBV12-3 or TRBV12-4 and TRBJ2-1. The CDR3 consists of 15 residues. CDR3 protein: CASSFSAISYNEQFF.

J is TRBJ1-1 and V is TRBV12-3 or TRBV12-4; TCRdb picks TRBD1, but there is no DNA to check that call. The CDR3 consists of 14 residues. CDR3 region: CASSGRQLNTEAFF.

The chain joins TRBV7-9 to TRBJ2-2. The CDR3 runs to 17 residues. CDR1 is SEHNR, CDR2 FQNEAQ, per germline (reference sequence). CDR3: CASSQSPIPARTGELFF.

This sequence joins TRBV21-1 and TRBJ1-4. TRBV21-1 is deemed a pseudogene. The CDR3 is 15 amino acids. Here the CDR3 reads CASSMRGPTNEKLFF.